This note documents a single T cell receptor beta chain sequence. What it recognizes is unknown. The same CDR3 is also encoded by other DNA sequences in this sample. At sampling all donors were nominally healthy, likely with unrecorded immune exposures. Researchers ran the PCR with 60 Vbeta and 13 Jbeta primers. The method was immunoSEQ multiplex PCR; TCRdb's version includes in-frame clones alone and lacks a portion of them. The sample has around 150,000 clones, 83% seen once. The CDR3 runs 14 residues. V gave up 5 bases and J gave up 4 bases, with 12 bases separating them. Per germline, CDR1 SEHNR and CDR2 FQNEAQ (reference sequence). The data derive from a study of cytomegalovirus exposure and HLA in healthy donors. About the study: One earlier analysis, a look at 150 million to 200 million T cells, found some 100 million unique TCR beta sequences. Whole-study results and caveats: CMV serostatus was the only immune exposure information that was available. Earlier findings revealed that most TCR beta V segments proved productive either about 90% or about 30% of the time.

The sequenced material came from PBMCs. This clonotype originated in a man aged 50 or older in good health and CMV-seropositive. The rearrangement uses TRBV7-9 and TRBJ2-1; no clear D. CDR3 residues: CASSPGLPYNEQFF. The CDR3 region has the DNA TGTGCCAGCAGCCCGGGTCTTCCTTACAATGAGCAGTTCTTC.